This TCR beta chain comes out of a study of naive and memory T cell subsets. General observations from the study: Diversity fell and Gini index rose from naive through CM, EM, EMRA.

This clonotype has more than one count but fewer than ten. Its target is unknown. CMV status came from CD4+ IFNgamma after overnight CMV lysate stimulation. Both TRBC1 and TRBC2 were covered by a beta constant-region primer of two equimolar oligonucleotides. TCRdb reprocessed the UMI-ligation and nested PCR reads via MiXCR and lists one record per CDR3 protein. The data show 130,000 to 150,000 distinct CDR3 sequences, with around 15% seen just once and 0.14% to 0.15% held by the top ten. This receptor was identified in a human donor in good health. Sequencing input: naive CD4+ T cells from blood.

The CDR3, as DNA: TGTGCCAGCAGGTTCCTTGGGGGCGCCACCGGGGAGCTGTTTTTT. This encodes CASRFLGGATGELFF. The chain links TRBV12-3 or TRBV12-4 to TRBJ2-2, with D maybe TRBD1 (6 bases). The ends were cut back, 6 bases at V and 4 bases at J, with 15 bases in the middle. The CDR3 covers 15 residues.